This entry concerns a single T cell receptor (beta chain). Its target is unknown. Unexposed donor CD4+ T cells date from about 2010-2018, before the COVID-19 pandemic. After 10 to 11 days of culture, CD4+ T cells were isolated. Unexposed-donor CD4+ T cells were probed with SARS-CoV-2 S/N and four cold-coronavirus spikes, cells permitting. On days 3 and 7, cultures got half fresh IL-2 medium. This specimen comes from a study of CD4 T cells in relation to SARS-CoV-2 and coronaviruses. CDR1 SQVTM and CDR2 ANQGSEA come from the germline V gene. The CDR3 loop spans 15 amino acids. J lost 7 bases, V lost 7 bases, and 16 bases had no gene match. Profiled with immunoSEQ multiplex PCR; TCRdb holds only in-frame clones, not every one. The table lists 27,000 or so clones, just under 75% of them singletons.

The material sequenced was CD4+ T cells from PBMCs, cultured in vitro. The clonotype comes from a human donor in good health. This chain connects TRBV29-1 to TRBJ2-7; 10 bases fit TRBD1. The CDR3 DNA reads TGCAGCGCCACGAGGGAGGGGTGGACAGGGGGAGAGCAGTACTTC. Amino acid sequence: CSATREGWTGGEQYF.